The 20 T cell receptor beta chains in this list originate from one sample, sequenced in a study of shared clonotypes between healthy human individuals. Here immunoSEQ multiplex PCR was the method, and the copy in TCRdb shows in-frame clones only, minus some. The sample lists about 1 million clones; about 77% were seen once. The material sequenced was memory CD4+ T cells sorted from blood. Subset given: CD45RA-negative fraction. All receptors derive from a young man in good health.

This chain uses TRBV11-1 with TRBJ2-7; D tentatively reads TRBD1 or TRBD2 (5 bases each). The V gene's germline CDR1 is SGHAT and CDR2 FQDESV (reference sequence). Trimming took off 5 bases at V and 4 bases at J, with 15 bases between the two ends. There are 14 residues in the CDR3. For the CDR3, the DNA is TGTGCCAGCAGCCGGGGCGGATCAACATACGAGCAGTACTTC. Translation gives CASSRGGSTYEQYF.

The chain joins TRBV30 to TRBJ2-7, with D possibly called TRBD1 or TRBD2 (6 bases each). There are 12 residues in the CDR3. CDR1 is GTSNPN and CDR2 is SVGIG in the germline V gene (reference sequence). V lost 4 bases and J 3 bases, leaving 10 bases between the germline ends. As DNA, the CDR3 is TGTGCCTGGAAGGGGGGAGGCTACGAGCAGTACTTC. Translating it yields CAWKGGGYEQYF.

This clone was seen only a few times. The rearrangement links TRBV2 to TRBJ1-6, with a tentative D call TRBD1 (6 bases). The CDR3 has 14 residues. Looked up from germline, CDR1 is SNHLY and CDR2 is FYNNEI. Between the trimmed V and J ends, which lost 8 bases and 7 bases, there was a span of 15 bases. The CDR3 sequence: CASHPTGPNSPLHF. The CDR3 region has the DNA TGTGCCAGCCATCCGACAGGACCGAATTCACCCCTCCACTTT.

In DNA form, the CDR3 reads TGTGCCAGCAGTGAGTTCCTGAGAAGATCGAACACCGGGGAGCTGTTTTTT. As protein: CASSEFLRRSNTGELFF. The chain carries TRBV6-1 and TRBJ2-2; no clear D. CDR1 and CDR2 (germline): MNHNS, SASEGT. Trimming removed 3 bases from V and 0 bases from J, with 14 bases in between. This CDR3 is built from 17 residues.

This clone was observed once. The chain recombines TRBV6-1 with TRBJ2-7; 9 bases fit TRBD2. The CDR3 contains 14 residues. The germline CDR1 and CDR2 sequences are MNHNS and SASEGT. V gave up 2 bases and J gave up 1 base; unmatched junction bases: 0. The CDR3 protein is CASSESGRSYEQYF. CDR3 in DNA: TGTGCCAGCAGTGAAAGCGGGAGGTCCTACGAGCAGTACTTC.

This chain links TRBV28 with TRBJ1-5; D possibly corresponds to TRBD1 (5 bases). CDR3 size: 15 residues. V was pared by 7 bases and J by 2 bases, with 15 bases between. Germline V gene sequence: CDR1 MDHEN, CDR2 SYDVKM. The chain's CDR3 is CASNIRVTGNQPQHF. CDR3 DNA: TGTGCCAGCAATATCAGGGTTACGGGCAATCAGCCCCAGCATTTT.

Many counts were recorded for this clone. The chain joins TRBV15 to TRBJ1-1; weak D call: TRBD1 (5 bases). The CDR3 loop spans 17 amino acids. The germline V and J ends were trimmed by 4 bases and 5 bases, with 23 bases remaining between them. Germline lookup yields CDR1 LNHNV and CDR2 YYDKDF (reference sequence). The CDR3 sequence: CATSTTTPGARGTEAFF. CDR3 in DNA: TGTGCCACCAGCACAACTACCCCCGGGGCGCGAGGAACTGAAGCTTTCTTT.

The V call is TRBV6-5, the J call TRBJ1-6; D uncertain. This CDR3 has 14 residues. CDR1 MNHEY and CDR2 SVGAGI come from the germline V gene. V lost 2 bases and J lost 7, with 9 bases in between. The CDR3 coding sequence is TGTGCCAGCAGTTACGAAGGGAGAAATTCACCCCTCCACTTT. Protein: CASSYEGRNSPLHF.

The chain has TRBV5-4 and TRBJ2-5; D is unclear. The CDR3 length is 11 residues. Trimming removed 3 bases at V and 7 bases at J, with 7 bases between. CDR1 SGHNT and CDR2 YYREEE come from the germline V gene (reference sequence). CDR3 in amino acids: CASSSSRTQYF. The CDR3 DNA reads TGTGCCAGCAGCTCGTCGAGGACCCAGTACTTC.

The chain carries TRBV10-3 and TRBJ2-7; D is possibly TRBD1 or TRBD2 (5 bases each). The CDR3 is made up of 13 amino acids. V lost 6 bases to trimming and J lost 1 base, with 10 bases between them. Germline V CDR1 and CDR2: ENHRY, SYGVKD. This chain's CDR3 is CAIREGPSYEQYF. CDR3 DNA: TGTGCCATCAGAGAGGGGCCTTCCTACGAGCAGTACTTC.

The chain uses TRBV30 and TRBJ1-5, with unresolved D. The V and J ends lost 2 bases and 1 base respectively, with 12 bases between them. This CDR3 region has 15 residues. The germline V gene encodes CDR1 GTSNPN and CDR2 SVGIG (reference sequence). The DNA for the CDR3 is TGTGCCTGGAGTCCCCGCAGTCAGAGCAATCAGCCCCAGCATTTT. Translated: CAWSPRSQSNQPQHF.

This clone was recorded only once. The gene calls are TRBV30 and TRBJ1-2; no clear D gene. The germline V gene has CDR1 GTSNPN and CDR2 SVGIG (reference sequence). The CDR3 spans 12 residues. Deletions cut 2 bases from V and 5 bases from J, with 9 bases between. The DNA for the CDR3 is TGTGCCTGGAGTACTGGGATTTATGGCTACACCTTC. This sequence encodes CAWSTGIYGYTF.

This clone was counted only a few times. The V call is TRBV28, the J call TRBJ1-2; 9 bases map to TRBD1. Looked up from germline, CDR1 is MDHEN and CDR2 is SYDVKM. The length of the CDR3 is 16 residues. With 2 bases clipped from V and 4 bases from J, the junction kept 8 bases outside the gene matches. The CDR3 DNA follows: TGTGCCAGCAGTTTACGCGGACAGGGGATGACCTATGGCTACACCTTC. It translates to CASSLRGQGMTYGYTF.

This clone was counted a few times. V usage is TRBV15 and J usage is TRBJ1-1; TRBD1 matches 8 bases. Germline assignment: CDR1 LNHNV and CDR2 YYDKDF (reference sequence). V shed 1 base and J 1 base; nucleotides not matched to a gene: 11. The CDR3 has 18 amino acids. The CDR3 region has the DNA TGTGCCACCAGCAGAGGGGGGACAGGCAGACTTGGGAACACTGAAGCTTTCTTT. The encoded protein is CATSRGGTGRLGNTEAFF.

This clone was picked up one time. The chain links TRBV29-1 to TRBJ2-2, with D possibly TRBD1 on 6 matching bases. CDR1 and CDR2 from the germline V gene are SQVTM and ANQGSEA. The CDR3 spans 13 residues. V shed 7 bases and J shed 4 bases, with 13 bases lying between them. The CDR3 sequence is CSAGQRTTGELFF. DNA for the CDR3: TGCAGCGCTGGACAGAGAACCACCGGGGAGCTGTTTTTT.

This chain connects TRBV18 to TRBJ2-6; the D is unclear. Germline assignment: CDR1 KGHSH and CDR2 LQKENI. CDR3 length: 18 amino acids. Trimming cost V 3 bases and J 0 bases, with 15 bases left between them. The CDR3 spells CASSPSLLSDSGANVLTF. Here the CDR3 DNA reads TGTGCCAGCTCACCTAGCCTCCTCAGCGACTCTGGGGCCAACGTCCTGACTTTC.

This clone showed up just a few times. The gene calls are TRBV5-1 and TRBJ2-7; D unresolved. CDR3 length: 9 amino acids. The V gene lost 9 bases and the J gene lost 3 bases, with 4 bases spanning the gap. Per the germline V gene, CDR1 is SGHRS and CDR2 is YFSETQ. CDR3 amino acids: CATNYEQYF. CDR3 nucleotides: TGCGCCACCAACTACGAGCAGTACTTC.

The chain carries TRBV28 and TRBJ2-7, with 7 bases aligning to TRBD1. Germline V gene data show CDR1 as MDHEN and CDR2 as SYDVKM. This CDR3 region has 14 residues. J lost 2 bases, V lost 7 bases, and 8 bases had no gene match. The CDR3 sequence is CASTDTGVTYEQYF. The DNA of the CDR3 is TGTGCCAGCACCGACACAGGGGTGACCTACGAGCAGTACTTC.

This clone was detected only once. The chain links TRBV6-1 to TRBJ1-1; tentative D call: TRBD1 (6 bases). Looked up from germline, CDR1 is MNHNS and CDR2 is SASEGT. Trimming removed 5 bases at V and 1 base at J, with 11 bases between. The CDR3 extends over 14 amino acids. In DNA, the CDR3 is TGTGCCAGCAGTAACAGGGAAGCGAACACTGAAGCTTTCTTT. Amino acids: CASSNREANTEAFF.

This clone was counted only a few times. The chain employs TRBV7-9 and TRBJ2-5; a possible D gene is TRBD2 (7 bases). Germline V lookup: CDR1 SEHNR, CDR2 FQNEAQ (reference sequence). This CDR3 has 17 residues. V was pared by 5 bases and J by 5 bases, with 24 bases between. As DNA, the CDR3 is TGTGCCAGCAGCCCAGTCCCTTTTCCGGGGGGCAAGGAGACCCAGTACTTC. Translating it yields CASSPVPFPGGKETQYF.